The 14 T cell receptor beta chains listed next were all sequenced from one sample in a study of cytomegalovirus exposure and HLA in healthy donors. The primer mix had 60 Vbeta and 13 Jbeta primers. Profiling relied on immunoSEQ multiplex PCR, and the TCRdb table lists in-frame clones only, not all of them. The table lists 100,000 or so clones, roughly 78% of them singletons. The sequencing input was PBMCs. Receptors were obtained from a woman aged 40 to 49 in good health and CMV-seronegative.

V gene TRBV11-2 combines with J gene TRBJ2-7; D is undetermined. Trimming took 2 bases from V and 0 from J, leaving 14 bases between them. This CDR3 has 16 amino acids. Germline CDR1 reads SGHAT; CDR2 reads FQNNGV. The CDR3 coding sequence is TGTGCCAGCAGCTTATCGTTCGGAGACGTCTCCTACGAGCAGTACTTC. It yields the protein CASSLSFGDVSYEQYF.

The rearrangement links TRBV19 to TRBJ1-1; 7 bases are shared with TRBD1. This CDR3 contains 13 residues. V dropped 6 bases and J dropped 0; count of bases not matched to a gene: 1. Germline values: CDR1 LNHDA, CDR2 SQIVND (reference sequence). As DNA, the CDR3 is TGTGCCAGTAGCGACAGGGTGAACACTGAAGCTTTCTTT. Amino acids: CASSDRVNTEAFF.

The V call is TRBV19, the J call TRBJ2-2, with 9 bases that match TRBD1. Losses at the gene ends were 6 bases for V and 6 bases for J; bases not matched to a gene: 17. This CDR3 comprises 18 residues. The germline gives CDR1 LNHDA, CDR2 SQIVND (reference sequence). The CDR3 DNA reads TGTGCCAGTAGCTCCACCGAATGGACAGGGGAAATATCCGGGGAGCTGTTTTTT. It is translated as CASSSTEWTGEISGELFF.

The gene calls are TRBV27 and TRBJ2-2, with 9 bases identical to TRBD1. The V segment lost 4 bases and the J segment 7 bases; nucleotides outside the gene matches: 7. Per the germline V gene, CDR1 is MNHEY and CDR2 is SMNVEV (reference sequence). This CDR3 spans 15 amino acids. The CDR3 DNA is TGTGCCAGCAGTTCTCGGGACAGGGTTGACGGGGAGCTGTTTTTT. This sequence encodes CASSSRDRVDGELFF.

The gene calls are TRBV7-9 and TRBJ1-1; D remains ambiguous. Trimming took 4 bases from V and 5 from J, leaving 14 bases between them. Germline assignment: CDR1 SEHNR and CDR2 FQNEAQ (reference sequence). The length of the CDR3 is 14 residues. CDR3 bases: TGTGCCAGCAGCTCCCCGACTCGACTTACTGAAGCTTTCTTT. It encodes CASSSPTRLTEAFF.

This chain joins TRBV19 and TRBJ2-3, with TRBD1 identical over 7 bases. The CDR3 extends over 16 amino acids. With 7 bases clipped from V and 3 bases from J, the junction kept 13 bases outside the gene matches. Germline CDR1 LNHDA, CDR2 SQIVND (reference sequence). CDR3 amino acids: CASKHRDSAPTDTQYF. The CDR3 coding sequence is TGTGCCAGTAAACACCGGGACAGCGCACCTACAGATACGCAGTATTTT. The complete variable domain, with remaining parts taken from reference TRBV19 and TRBJ2-3, reads DGGITQSPKYLFRKEGQNVTLSCEQNLNHDAMYWYRQDPGQGLRLIYYSQIVNDFQKGDIAEGYSVSREKKESFPLTVTSAQKNPTAFYLCASKHRDSAPTDTQYFGPGTRLTVL.

The V gene is TRBV5-6, the J gene TRBJ2-5; 7 bases are a match to TRBD1. The tail of the sequence fits TRBJ2-7 better, so the J call may be wrong. CDR1 SGHDT and CDR2 YYEEEE come from the germline V gene. CDR3 length equals 16 residues. Here the CDR3 reads CASSFRTITGAHEQYF. CDR3 DNA: TGTGCCAGCAGTTTTCGTACCATTACAGGGGCCCACGAGCAGTACTTC.

Only one count was recorded for this clone. The chain carries TRBV19 and TRBJ2-5; 14 positions match TRBD2. The germline V gene has CDR1 LNHDA and CDR2 SQIVND (reference sequence). Trimming took 5 bases from V and 5 from J; bases not matched to a gene: 7. The CDR3 covers 16 residues. CDR3 loop: CASSSGLAGVAETQYF. CDR3 nucleotides: TGTGCCAGTAGTTCGGGACTAGCGGGAGTCGCGGAGACCCAGTACTTC.

This clone was found once. The chain recombines TRBV5-1 with TRBJ2-1; D is unresolved. Germline CDR1 and CDR2: SGHRS and YFSETQ. The CDR3 loop spans 15 amino acids. V was clipped by 3 bases and J by 1 base, with 11 bases between them. CDR3 nucleotides: TGCGCCAGCAGCTCTCGTGGGCCATCCTACAATGAGCAGTTCTTC. Protein: CASSSRGPSYNEQFF.

CDR3 loop: CASSLRTHSSTDTQYF. In DNA form, the CDR3 reads TGTGCCAGCAGCCTTCGGACTCATTCTAGCACAGATACGCAGTATTTT. The chain recombines TRBV9 with TRBJ2-3, with a tentative D call TRBD2 (5 bases). CDR3 length equals 16 residues. CDR1 and CDR2 from the germline V gene are SGDLS and YYNGEE. V dropped 4 bases and J dropped 0 bases, with 15 bases sitting between them.

This chain connects TRBV20-1 to TRBJ2-7, with a possible D match to TRBD2 (6 bases). The CDR3 runs 11 residues. The germline V gene encodes CDR1 DFQATT and CDR2 SNEGSKA (reference sequence). CDR3 in DNA: TGCAGCCAAGGGGCTGGGAGGGAGCAGTACTTC. Residues: CSQGAGREQYF.

CDR3 bases: TGTGCCAGCAGCTTAGGTTCGGCCTACGAGCAGTACTTC. Its protein product is CASSLGSAYEQYF. V gene TRBV7-6 combines with J gene TRBJ2-7; D gene unclear. Trimming shortened V by 1 base and J by 2 bases, and 6 bases separated the two germline ends. The length of the CDR3 is 13 residues. Per germline, CDR1 SGHVS and CDR2 FNYEAQ.

The chain combines TRBV7-2 with TRBJ1-2; D unresolved. Trimming took off 3 bases at V and 4 bases at J, with 12 bases between the two ends. CDR1 SGHTA and CDR2 FQGNSA come from the germline V gene. This CDR3 contains 14 residues. CDR3 region: CASSFSTDSYGYTF. For the CDR3, the DNA is TGTGCCAGCAGCTTCTCTACAGATAGCTATGGCTACACCTTC.

The rearrangement joins TRBV25-1 to TRBJ2-1; a weak D match, TRBD1 (5 bases). The germline CDR1 and CDR2 sequences are MGHDK and SYGVNS. CDR3 length equals 13 residues. The CDR3 sequence is CAAAGWGSNEQFF. CDR3 nucleotide sequence: TGTGCTGCGGCAGGGTGGGGAAGCAATGAGCAGTTCTTC.